This TCR beta chain was retrieved from a study of blood T cell repertoires in COVID-19. V lost 6 bases to trimming and J lost 4 bases, with 16 bases between them. This CDR3 comprises 14 residues. The V gene's germline CDR1 is SGHRS and CDR2 YFSETQ. The protocol was immunoSEQ multiplex PCR, while the TCRdb copy is restricted to in-frame clones and leaves out a portion. Counted here are roughly 220,000 clones, roughly 86% occurring once; the ten biggest clones make up more than 8.5%. Material for sequencing was peripheral blood. V usage is TRBV5-1 and J usage is TRBJ1-2; no definite D call. The sequence was collected from a woman in her forties or fifties with COVID-19, enrolled during active disease. In DNA form, the CDR3 reads TGCGCCAGCACATCTGTTGGGCAGCCCTATGGCTACACCTTC. It encodes CASTSVGQPYGYTF.